At least ten counts were recorded for the clone carrying this T cell receptor beta chain. Regarding time point: newly diagnosed GD, antithyroid drugs for less than 3 months. Isolated PBMC RNA provided the starting material for the TCR library. Combining iRepertoire HTBI primers with Arm-PCR of CDR3 regions, the authors built TCR beta libraries. MiXCR, run by TCRdb on the multiplex PCR reads, gives a single entry per CDR3 protein. The sample carries 530,000 or so distinct CDR3 sequences, 13% recorded once. This CDR3 comprises 10 residues. Germline V gene data show CDR1 as SNHLY and CDR2 as FYNNEI. V lost 8 bases and J 6 bases, leaving 4 bases between the germline ends. This entry comes from a study of regulatory T cells in long-lasting Graves disease. These sequences were also reported in another study, on T cells in Graves' hyperthyroidism and ophthalmopathy.

The material sequenced was peripheral blood mononuclear cells (PBMCs), taken at new diagnosis, from a patient treated with antithyroid drugs. This receptor was taken from a man aged 25 to 45 with Graves disease. This sequence joins TRBV2 and TRBJ2-2; the D is unclear. CDR3 DNA sequence: TGTGCCAGCGGAGCCGGGGAGCTGTTTTTT. It translates to CASGAGELFF.